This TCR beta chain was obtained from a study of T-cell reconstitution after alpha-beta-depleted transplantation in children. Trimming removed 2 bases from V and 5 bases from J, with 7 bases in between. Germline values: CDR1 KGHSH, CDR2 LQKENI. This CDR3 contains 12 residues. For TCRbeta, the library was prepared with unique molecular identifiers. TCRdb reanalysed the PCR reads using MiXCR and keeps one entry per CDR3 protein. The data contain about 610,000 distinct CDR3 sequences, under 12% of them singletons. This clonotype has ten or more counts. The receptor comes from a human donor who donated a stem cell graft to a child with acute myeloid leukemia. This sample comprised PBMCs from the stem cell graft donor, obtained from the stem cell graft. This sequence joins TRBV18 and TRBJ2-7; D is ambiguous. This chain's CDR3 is CASSPGLDEQYF. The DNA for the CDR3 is TGTGCCAGCTCACCAGGTCTCGACGAGCAGTACTTC.